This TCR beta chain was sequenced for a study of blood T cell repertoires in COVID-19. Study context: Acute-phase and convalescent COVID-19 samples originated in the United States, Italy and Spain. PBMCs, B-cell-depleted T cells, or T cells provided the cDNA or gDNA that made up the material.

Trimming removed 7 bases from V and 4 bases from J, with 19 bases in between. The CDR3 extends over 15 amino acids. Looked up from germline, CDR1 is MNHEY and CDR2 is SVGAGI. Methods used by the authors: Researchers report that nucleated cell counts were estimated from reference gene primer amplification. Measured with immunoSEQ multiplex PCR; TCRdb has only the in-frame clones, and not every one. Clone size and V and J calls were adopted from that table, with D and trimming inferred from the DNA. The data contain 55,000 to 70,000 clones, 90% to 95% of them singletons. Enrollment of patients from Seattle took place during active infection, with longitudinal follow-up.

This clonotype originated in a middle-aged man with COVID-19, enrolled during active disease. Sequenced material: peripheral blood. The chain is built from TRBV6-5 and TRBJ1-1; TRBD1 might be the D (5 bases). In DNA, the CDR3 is TGTGCCAGCAACCCCAGGGTATCGTGGGGCACTGAAGCTTTCTTT. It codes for CASNPRVSWGTEAFF.